This TCR beta chain was recovered during a study of CD8 T cells in ankylosing spondylitis. Germline-derived CDR1 and CDR2 are MNHEY and SVGAGI. The ends were cut back, 0 bases at V and 4 bases at J, with 14 bases in the middle. The CDR3 has 16 residues. This clonotype was found a few times. TCRdb ran MiXCR on the 5' RACE reads and lists one entry per CDR3 protein. The sample holds 200,000 to 250,000 distinct CDR3 sequences, 25% to 30% seen once. Sequenced: blood, either unsorted or a sorted T cell fraction (not recorded which). J is TRBJ2-3 and V is TRBV6-5; D may be TRBD2 (6 bases). The sequence was collected from a male donor with ankylosing spondylitis or in good health (not recorded which). In DNA form, the CDR3 reads TGTGCCAGCAGTTACTCTGCGGGACGTTCCCCAGATACGCAGTATTTT. It codes for CASSYSAGRSPDTQYF.